This TCR beta chain comes out of a study of human T cells and chemical hapten exposure. Study-wide context: Alopecia areata, totalis or universalis affected patients, mainly female.

CDR1 and CDR2 (germline): LGHDT, YNNKEL (reference sequence). The V segment lost 2 bases and the J segment 3 bases; nucleotides outside the gene matches: 3. The CDR3 loop spans 14 amino acids. TCRdb fed the RACE reads into MiXCR, producing one record per CDR3 protein. The repertoire holds around 75,000 distinct CDR3 sequences, with over 9.5% as singletons. The sample's time point: patch test 1, 2 weeks after DPC sensitization. Treatment: therapeutic diphenylcyclopropenone sensitization with weekly scalp DPC. Sequencing used whole blood, obtained in connection with sensitization to the hapten diphenylcyclopropenone (DPC). This chain uses TRBV3-1 with TRBJ2-7; TRBD2 aligns across 8 bases. This TCR derives from an older woman with alopecia areata. Some clones in this sample may be carry-over from other donors' samples. The CDR3 sequence is CASSQPGGRYEQYF. The CDR3 nucleotides are TGTGCCAGCAGCCAACCGGGGGGGCGCTACGAGCAGTACTTC.